This T cell receptor beta chain was recorded in a study of T-cell memory formation after mild COVID-19 listed by TCRdb under 2021. Regarding the complete study: TCR sequence clusters from the two donors were largely donor specific. In a couple of donors, T-cell clones that expanded and contracted after mild COVID-19 were tracked by sequencing TCRalpha and TCRbeta repertoires over time. Two young, previously healthy adult volunteers made up the cohort, one male and one female.

Overall results and qualifications from the work: Clones contracting from day 15 to 85 had balanced CD4/CD8 phenotypes, while a second wave expanding from day 15 to 37 was biased towards CD4+. SARS-CoV-2 specificity was not confirmed for the second-wave clones peaking on day 37. Some responding clones were found in pre-infection memory, which suggests that pre-existing cross-reactive memory T cells took part in the SARS-CoV-2 response. Contracting CD4+ clones were found mainly in CM and EM memory subsets, while CD8+ clones were enriched in EMRA. The study included only a couple of mild cases, and larger cohorts that include severe cases with pre-infection samples were judged to be necessary.

To note about this clonotype: The antigen it recognizes is unknown. No much larger clone is present one base from it, and per-base qualities are unavailable.

Ficoll-Paque density gradient centrifugation was used to isolate PBMCs. TCRdb lists the instrument as Illumina NovaSeq 6000. Using 5'RACE with constant-segment primers, TCRalpha and TCRbeta cDNA libraries were constructed, with sample barcodes and unique molecular identifiers added in the process. Trizol reagent was used to extract RNA from every sample. Amplification of the libraries took two PCR steps, and the second step added a second sample barcode plus Illumina TruSeq adapters. Sequencing of the libraries was done on an Illumina NovaSeq, producing 2 x 150 bp paired-end reads. As for how the authors treated the data: Demultiplexing of reads and collapsing into UMI-guided consensus sequences were performed with migec v1.2.7. Using mixcr v2.1.11, UMI consensuses were aligned to TRA and TRB V and J templates and then assembled into clonotypes. Clonotypes were classified as expanded or contracted when called significant by both edgeR and NoisET, with noise models trained on biological replicates. For edgeR calls, the thresholds were a false discovery rate-adjusted p below 0.01 and a log2 fold-change of 1. As an exploratory analysis of dynamics, max-normalized trajectories of the 1000 most abundant clonotypes were examined by PCA with hierarchical clustering. Separately sequenced CD4+ and CD8+ repertoires were used to assign a CD4 or CD8 phenotype to each responding clone. The public reads were quality trimmed at Q25 with fastp and then assembled into clones with MiXCR by TCRdb, keeping productive beta chains. Identical CDR3 protein sequences are pooled into one entry, listed with their most common genes and DNA. The V and J calls, along with clone size, are taken from TCRdb and not from the paper's own processing. Within this sample are 45,000 to 55,000 distinct CDR3 sequences, with around 10% of them counted one time only. Jointly, the top ten make up 12% of the sample.

This TCR was sampled from an adult woman who had mild COVID-19 (a few samples of this study predate the infection). The sample titles of this study are shuffled in the database, so cell type and time point are left out; the donor was told from shared clones. Specimen: PBMCs or a T cell subset sorted from them (not recorded which).

The CDR3 protein is CAISDQNRAESKNIQYF. The nucleotide sequence reads as follows: TGTGCCATCAGTGATCAGAACAGGGCAGAATCCAAAAACATTCAGTACTTC. Recombination connected TRBV10-3 to TRBJ2-4; a tentative D match to TRBD1 spans 6 bases. The CDR3 spans 17 residues, from the cysteine through the phenylalanine. The only DNA kept is the CDR3, 51 bases in frame from the first base. The V end loses 3 bases and the J end loses 2 bases, and a stretch of 17 bases separates them. As encoded in the germline V gene, CDR1 is ENHRY while CDR2 is SYGVKD.